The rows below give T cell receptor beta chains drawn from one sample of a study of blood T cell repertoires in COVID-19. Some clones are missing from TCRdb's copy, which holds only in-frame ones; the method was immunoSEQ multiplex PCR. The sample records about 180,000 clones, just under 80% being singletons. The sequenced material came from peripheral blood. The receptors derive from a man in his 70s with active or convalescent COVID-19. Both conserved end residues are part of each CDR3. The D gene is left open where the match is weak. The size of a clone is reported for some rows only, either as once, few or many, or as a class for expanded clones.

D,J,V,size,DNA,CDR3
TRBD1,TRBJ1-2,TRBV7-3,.,TGTGCCAGCAGCTCGCAACAGGGGTGGGGCTACACCTTC,CASSSQQGWGYTF
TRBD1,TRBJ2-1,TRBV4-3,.,TGCGCCAGCAGCCAGATATTGAACAGGGGGTCCTACAATGAGCAGTTCTTC,CASSQILNRGSYNEQFF
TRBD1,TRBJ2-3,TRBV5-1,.,TGCGCCAGCAGCTTGGGGACAGGGAGTCTCACAGATACGCAGTATTTT,CASSLGTGSLTDTQYF
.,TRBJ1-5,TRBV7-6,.,TGTGCCAGCAGCTTAGATACGGGTAATCAGCCCCAGCATTTT,CASSLDTGNQPQHF
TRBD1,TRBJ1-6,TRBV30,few,TGTGCCTGGAACTTGGGACAGCGCAATTCACCCCTCCACTTT,CAWNLGQRNSPLHF
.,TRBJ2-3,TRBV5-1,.,TGCGCCAGCAGCGGAGGGGGCCCAGATACGCAGTATTTT,CASSGGGPDTQYF
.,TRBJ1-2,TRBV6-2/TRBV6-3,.,TGTGCCAGCAGTTACTCGTTGCAGGGTATGGTAGGCTACACCTTC,CASSYSLQGMVGYTF
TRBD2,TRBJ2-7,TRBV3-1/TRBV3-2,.,TGTGCCAGCAGCCAAGAATGGTTTCCTAGCGGGGGGCTCTCCGAGCAGTACTTC,CASSQEWFPSGGLSEQYF
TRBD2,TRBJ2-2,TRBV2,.,TGTGCCAGCAGGGGAGGGACTAGCGATGTGAACACCGGGGAGCTGTTTTTT,CASRGGTSDVNTGELFF
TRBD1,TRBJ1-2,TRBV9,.,TGTGCCAGCAGCAAAGGACAGGGGAGCTATGGCTACACCTTC,CASSKGQGSYGYTF
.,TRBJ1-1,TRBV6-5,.,TGTGCCAGCAGTTACTCCTCCCGAGAGACTGAAGCTTTCTTT,CASSYSSRETEAFF
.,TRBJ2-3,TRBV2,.,TGTGCCAGCAGTCGACTAGAGGGTGGCACAGATACGCAGTATTTT,CASSRLEGGTDTQYF
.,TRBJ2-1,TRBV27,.,TGTGCCAGCAGTCCCCCCGCGGGGGCGAGCTCCTACAATGAGCAGTTCTTC,CASSPPAGASSYNEQFF
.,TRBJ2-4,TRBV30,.,TGTGCCGGGGGGGGACAGACCAAAAACATTCAGTACTTC,CAGGGQTKNIQYF
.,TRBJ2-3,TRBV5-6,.,TGTGCCAGCAGCTTGGACGTTCAGCGCGCAGATACGCAGTATTTT,CASSLDVQRADTQYF
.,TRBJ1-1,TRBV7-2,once,TGTGCCAGCAGACCCCAGAGGGACACTGAAGCTTTCTTT,CASRPQRDTEAFF
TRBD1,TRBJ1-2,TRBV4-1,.,TGCGCCAGCAGCCAAACTTCCATACGGACAGGAAATCGGTATGGCTACACCTTC,CASSQTSIRTGNRYGYTF
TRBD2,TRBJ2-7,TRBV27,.,TGTGCCAGCAGCTCGGGACTAGCGGCGTCCTACGAGCAGTACTTC,CASSSGLAASYEQYF
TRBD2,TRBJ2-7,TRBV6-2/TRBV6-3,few,TGTGCCAGCAGTGGTGGCGGGAGGAGCTCCTACGAGCAGTACTTC,CASSGGGRSSYEQYF
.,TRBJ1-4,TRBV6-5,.,TGTGCCAGCAGTCCAACGACAGGAACTAATGAAAAACTGTTTTTT,CASSPTTGTNEKLFF
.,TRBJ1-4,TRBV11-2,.,TGTGCCAGCAGCTTAAGATCAGGGCTTTTTAATGAAAAACTGTTTTTT,CASSLRSGLFNEKLFF
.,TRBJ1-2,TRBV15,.,TGTGCCACCAGCGGACTATACAATGGCTACACCTTC,CATSGLYNGYTF
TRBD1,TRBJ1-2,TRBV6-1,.,TGTGCCAGCAGTGAAGGGGGACAGGGTTTTTATGGCTACACCTTC,CASSEGGQGFYGYTF
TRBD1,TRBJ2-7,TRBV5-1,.,TGCGCCAGCAGCTTGAACCCCGGGACAGACTACGAGCAGTACTTC,CASSLNPGTDYEQYF
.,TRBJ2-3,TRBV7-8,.,TGTGCCAGCAGCCTAAGCACTAGCACAGATACGCAGTATTTT,CASSLSTSTDTQYF
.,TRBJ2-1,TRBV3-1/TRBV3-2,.,TGTGCCAGCAGCCAAACATACAATGAGCAGTTCTTC,CASSQTYNEQFF
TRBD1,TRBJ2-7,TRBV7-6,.,TGTGCCAGCAGCCCCATCTCCGGGACAGGGGTACCCTACGAGCAGTACTTC,CASSPISGTGVPYEQYF
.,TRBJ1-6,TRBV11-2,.,TGTGCCAGCAGCTTAGATCGTCAGTCGAATTCACCCCTCCACTTT,CASSLDRQSNSPLHF
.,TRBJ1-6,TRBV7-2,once,TGTGCCAGCAGCTTAGCAATTGGGAGGGTGAATTCACCCCTCCACTTT,CASSLAIGRVNSPLHF
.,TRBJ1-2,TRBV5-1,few,TGCGCCAGCAGCCGTGGAGACGGTGCAAACTATGGCTACACCTTC,CASSRGDGANYGYTF